The sample holds one count of the clone carrying this T cell receptor beta chain. Its specificity is not known. The entry originates in a study of cytomegalovirus exposure and HLA in healthy donors. CDR1 MNHEY and CDR2 SMNVEV come from the germline V gene (reference sequence). The CDR3 spans 16 residues. Trimming cost V 6 bases and J 3 bases; bases outside gene matches: 7. Study-level results: Accounts indicate the classifier identified cytomegalovirus status with strong specificity and sensitivity.

The data were produced by immunoSEQ multiplex PCR, yet TCRdb's version contains in-frame clones alone and is incomplete. The table records roughly 60,000 clones, roughly 91% of them present only once. The sequencing sample was made of PBMCs. The receptor's source is a woman aged 25 to 39 in good health and CMV-seronegative. The rearrangement links TRBV27 to TRBJ2-7; TRBD2 aligns across 14 bases. CDR3 DNA sequence: TGTGCCAGCAGGGGACTAGCGGGAGTAGGATTCTACGAGCAGTACTTC. This gives the protein CASRGLAGVGFYEQYF.